The T cell receptor (beta chain) described here comes from a study of preoperative IRX-2 immunotherapy in early breast cancer. This clone has a handful of counts. The assay was immunoSEQ multiplex PCR, and TCRdb's table has in-frame clones only and misses some. The sample has about 45,000 clones, 77% seen once. The CDR3 totals 13 residues. Treatment: preoperative locoregional IRX-2 cytokine immunotherapy. Samples came from a phase Ib trial of preoperative locoregional IRX-2 cytokine immunotherapy. The starting material was tumor tissue, obtained after IRX-2 immunotherapy. The TCR comes from a human donor with breast cancer. V gene TRBV1 combines with J gene TRBJ1-1; the D segment call TRBD1 is taken from the table without a DNA check. TRBV1 has pseudogene status. The CDR3 DNA reads as TGCGCCAGCAGCCAGGACAGCTACACTGAAGCTTTCTTT. It specifies CASSQDSYTEAFF.